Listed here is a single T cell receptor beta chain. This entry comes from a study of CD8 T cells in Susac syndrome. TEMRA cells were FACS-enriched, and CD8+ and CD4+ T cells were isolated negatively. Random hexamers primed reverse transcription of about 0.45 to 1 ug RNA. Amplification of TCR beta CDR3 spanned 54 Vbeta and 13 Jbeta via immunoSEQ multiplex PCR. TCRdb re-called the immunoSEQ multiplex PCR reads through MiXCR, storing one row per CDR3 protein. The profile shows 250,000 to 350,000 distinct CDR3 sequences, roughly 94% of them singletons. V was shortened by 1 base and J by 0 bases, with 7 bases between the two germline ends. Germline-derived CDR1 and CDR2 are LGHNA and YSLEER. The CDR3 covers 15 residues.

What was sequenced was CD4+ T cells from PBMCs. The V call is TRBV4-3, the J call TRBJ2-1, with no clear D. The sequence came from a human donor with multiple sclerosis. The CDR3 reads CASSQGRSSYNEQFF. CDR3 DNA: TGCGCCAGCAGCCAAGGACGAAGCTCCTACAATGAGCAGTTCTTC.